These 9 T cell receptor beta chains were sequenced from one sample in a study of cytomegalovirus exposure and HLA in healthy donors. In the PCR, 60 Vbeta and 13 Jbeta primers were used. Only in-frame clones appear in the TCRdb table, and some are missing; sequencing was by immunoSEQ multiplex PCR. The sample lists approximately 220,000 clones; 83% were seen once. Material for sequencing was PBMCs. Every receptor here comes from a girl aged 10-17 years in good health and CMV-seronegative.

The table lists this clone with a count of one. This rearrangement joins TRBV6-1 to TRBJ2-5; weak D call: TRBD1 (6 bases). V dropped 6 bases and J dropped 0 bases, with 14 bases sitting between them. This CDR3 is built from 15 residues. Germline V gives CDR1 MNHNS, CDR2 SASEGT. The CDR3 loop is CASSRRTANQETQYF. CDR3 nucleotide sequence: TGTGCCAGCAGCCGTCGGACAGCCAACCAAGAGACCCAGTACTTC.

V is TRBV7-2 and J is TRBJ1-5; perhaps TRBD1 as D (6 bases). The V end was cut by 2 bases, the J end by 2 bases, with 10 bases between. CDR1 and CDR2 (germline): SGHTA, FQGNSA. The length of the CDR3 is 15 residues. CDR3 region: CASSLKGQRNQPQHF. The CDR3 bases are TGTGCCAGCAGCTTAAAAGGACAGCGCAATCAGCCCCAGCATTTT. The full variable domain, with the rest looked up from reference TRBV7-2 and TRBJ1-5, is GAGVSQSPSNKVTEKGKDVELRCDPISGHTALYWYRQSLGQGLEFLIYFQGNSAPDKSGLPSDRFSAERTGGSVSTLTIQRTQQEDSAVYLCASSLKGQRNQPQHFGDGTRLSIL.

J is TRBJ2-3 and V is TRBV4-1; D not certain. The length of the CDR3 is 18 residues. Germline V lookup: CDR1 MGHRA, CDR2 YSYEKL. Trimming left V 1 base short and J 4 bases short, with 21 bases between. In nucleotides, the CDR3 is TGCGCCAGCAGCCAAGTTATATCCACGCGCGGTAGAGCAGATACGCAGTATTTT. Translating gives CASSQVISTRGRADTQYF.

The chain couples TRBV7-2 to TRBJ1-6; 7 bases match TRBD1. The CDR3 is 17 residues long. Germline V gene sequence: CDR1 SGHTA, CDR2 FQGNSA. The V and J ends lost 4 bases and 7 bases, in that order; junction bases with no gene match: 13. CDR3 sequence: CASSSGQSVLSNSPLHF. The DNA for the CDR3 is TGTGCCAGCAGCTCGGGACAGAGCGTACTAAGCAATTCACCCCTCCACTTT. The entire variable domain, with the rest obtained from reference TRBV7-2 and TRBJ1-6, is as follows: GAGVSQSPSNKVTEKGKDVELRCDPISGHTALYWYRQSLGQGLEFLIYFQGNSAPDKSGLPSDRFSAERTGGSVSTLTIQRTQQEDSAVYLCASSSGQSVLSNSPLHFGNGTRLTVT.

The chain has TRBV7-3 and TRBJ2-1; 10 bases line up with TRBD1. This CDR3 comprises 12 residues. Germline V lookup: CDR1 SGHTA, CDR2 FQGTGA. Germline trimming cut 2 bases from V and 15 bases from J; bases unmatched to any gene: 4. This CDR3 reads CASSLGTGERFF. The CDR3 coding sequence is TGTGCCAGCAGCTTAGGGACAGGGGAACGGTTCTTC.

This clone was counted only a few times. The rearrangement joins TRBV6-6 to TRBJ2-2; 8 bases match TRBD2. Germline V gives CDR1 MNHNY, CDR2 SVGAGI (reference sequence). V was pared by 5 bases and J by 4 bases, with 3 bases of the junction left unmatched. The CDR3 extends over 14 amino acids. The CDR3 DNA follows: TGTGCCAGCAGTGGAGCGGGGGCCACCGGGGAGCTGTTTTTT. Translated: CASSGAGATGELFF.

The rearrangement joins TRBV4-3 to TRBJ2-2; no firm D call. The germline gives CDR1 LGHNA, CDR2 YSLEER. CDR3 length: 13 residues. Deletions cut 2 bases from V and 5 bases from J, with 6 bases between. This CDR3 is CASSQSRTGELFF. CDR3 coding DNA: TGCGCCAGCAGCCAAAGTCGGACCGGGGAGCTGTTTTTT.

V gene TRBV5-6 combines with J gene TRBJ1-2; 7 bases are a match to TRBD1. The CDR3 covers 15 residues. CDR1 SGHDT and CDR2 YYEEEE come from the germline V gene. V lost 3 bases and J lost 2; bases outside the gene matches: 7. In DNA, the CDR3 is TGTGCCAGCAGCTCGGACAGGATATTAAACTATGGCTACACCTTC. Protein product: CASSSDRILNYGYTF.

CDR3 in amino acids: CASSLGGAYGYTF. The CDR3 DNA reads as TGTGCCAGCTCACTAGGGGGGGCCTATGGCTACACCTTC. This rearrangement joins TRBV18 to TRBJ1-2; D perhaps matches TRBD1 (6 bases). CDR3 length: 13 residues. Germline V gives CDR1 KGHSH, CDR2 LQKENI. V was shortened by 4 bases and J by 4 bases, with 10 bases between the two germline ends.